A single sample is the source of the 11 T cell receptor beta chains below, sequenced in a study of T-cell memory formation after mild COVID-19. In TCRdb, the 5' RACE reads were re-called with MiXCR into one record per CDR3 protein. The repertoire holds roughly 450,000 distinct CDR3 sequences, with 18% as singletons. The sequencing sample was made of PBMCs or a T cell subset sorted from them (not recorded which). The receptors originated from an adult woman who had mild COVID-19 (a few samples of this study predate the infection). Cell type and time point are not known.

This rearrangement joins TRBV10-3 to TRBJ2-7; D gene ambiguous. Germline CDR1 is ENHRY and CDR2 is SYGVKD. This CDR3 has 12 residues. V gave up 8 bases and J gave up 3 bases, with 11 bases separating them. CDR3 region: CAIGETYYEQYF. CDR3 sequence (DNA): TGTGCCATCGGAGAGACCTACTACGAGCAGTACTTC.

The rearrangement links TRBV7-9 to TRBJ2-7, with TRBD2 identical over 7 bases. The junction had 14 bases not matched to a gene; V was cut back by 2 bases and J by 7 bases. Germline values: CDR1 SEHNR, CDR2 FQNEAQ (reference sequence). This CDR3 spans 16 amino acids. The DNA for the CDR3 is TGTGCCAGCAGCTTACTGGGCACGGGAGGAGGAGGGGAGCAGTACTTC. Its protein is CASSLLGTGGGGEQYF.

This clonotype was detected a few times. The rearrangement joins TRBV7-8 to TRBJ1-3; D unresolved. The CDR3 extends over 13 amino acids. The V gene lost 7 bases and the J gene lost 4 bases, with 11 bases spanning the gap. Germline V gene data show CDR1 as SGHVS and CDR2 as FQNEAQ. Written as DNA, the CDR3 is TGTGCCAGCAAGCCCGAAGGGGGAAACACCATATATTTT. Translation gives CASKPEGGNTIYF.

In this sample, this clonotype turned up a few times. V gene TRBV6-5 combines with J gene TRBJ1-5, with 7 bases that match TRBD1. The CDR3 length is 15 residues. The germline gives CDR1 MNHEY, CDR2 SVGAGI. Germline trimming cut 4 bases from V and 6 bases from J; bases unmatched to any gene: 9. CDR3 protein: CASSSWTGGGQPQHF. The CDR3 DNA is TGTGCCAGCAGTTCTTGGACAGGAGGAGGTCAGCCCCAGCATTTT.

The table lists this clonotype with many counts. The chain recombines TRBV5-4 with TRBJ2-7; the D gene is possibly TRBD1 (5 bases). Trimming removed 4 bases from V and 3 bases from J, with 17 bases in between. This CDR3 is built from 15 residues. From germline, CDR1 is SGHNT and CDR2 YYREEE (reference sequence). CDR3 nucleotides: TGTGCCAGCAGCCAAGTTACAGGCAGTAACTACGAGCAGTACTTC. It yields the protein CASSQVTGSNYEQYF.

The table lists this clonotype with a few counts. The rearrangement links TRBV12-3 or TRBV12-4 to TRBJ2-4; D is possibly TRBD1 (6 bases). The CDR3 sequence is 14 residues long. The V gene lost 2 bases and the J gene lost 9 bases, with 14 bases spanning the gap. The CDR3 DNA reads TGTGCCAGCAGTTTACGAGGGGGTCTCGGCATTCAGTACTTC. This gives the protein CASSLRGGLGIQYF.

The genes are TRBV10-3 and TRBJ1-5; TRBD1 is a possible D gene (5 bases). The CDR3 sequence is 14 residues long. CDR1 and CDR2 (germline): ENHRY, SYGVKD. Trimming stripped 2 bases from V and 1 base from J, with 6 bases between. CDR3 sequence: CAISEGASNQPQHF. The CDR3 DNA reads TGTGCCATCAGTGAGGGGGCGAGCAATCAGCCCCAGCATTTT.

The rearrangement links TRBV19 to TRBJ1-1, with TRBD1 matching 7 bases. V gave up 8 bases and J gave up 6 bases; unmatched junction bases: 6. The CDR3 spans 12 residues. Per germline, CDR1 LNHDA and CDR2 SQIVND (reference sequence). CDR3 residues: CASVNRGPEAFF. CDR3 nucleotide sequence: TGTGCCAGTGTAAACAGGGGACCTGAAGCTTTCTTT.

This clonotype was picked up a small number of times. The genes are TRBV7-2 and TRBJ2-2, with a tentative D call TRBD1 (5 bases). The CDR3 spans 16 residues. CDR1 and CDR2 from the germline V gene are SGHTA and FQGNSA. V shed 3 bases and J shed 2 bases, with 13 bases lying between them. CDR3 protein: CASSFRGLRNTGELFF. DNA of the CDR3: TGTGCCAGCAGCTTTAGGGGTCTGAGAAACACCGGGGAGCTGTTTTTT.

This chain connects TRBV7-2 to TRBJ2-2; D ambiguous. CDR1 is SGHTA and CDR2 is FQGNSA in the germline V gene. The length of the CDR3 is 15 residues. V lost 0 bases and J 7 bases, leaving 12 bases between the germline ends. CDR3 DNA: TGTGCCAGCAGCTTAGCGACTGGTTTCGTCGGGGAGCTGTTTTTT. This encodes CASSLATGFVGELFF.

The CDR3 reads CAGRLPGTDTQYF. Written as DNA, the CDR3 is TGTGCCGGCCGACTACCGGGGACAGATACGCAGTATTTT. V gene TRBV12-3 or TRBV12-4 combines with J gene TRBJ2-3; tentative D call: TRBD2 (5 bases). The CDR3 length is 13 residues. Trimming took 11 bases from V and 3 from J, leaving 15 bases between them.